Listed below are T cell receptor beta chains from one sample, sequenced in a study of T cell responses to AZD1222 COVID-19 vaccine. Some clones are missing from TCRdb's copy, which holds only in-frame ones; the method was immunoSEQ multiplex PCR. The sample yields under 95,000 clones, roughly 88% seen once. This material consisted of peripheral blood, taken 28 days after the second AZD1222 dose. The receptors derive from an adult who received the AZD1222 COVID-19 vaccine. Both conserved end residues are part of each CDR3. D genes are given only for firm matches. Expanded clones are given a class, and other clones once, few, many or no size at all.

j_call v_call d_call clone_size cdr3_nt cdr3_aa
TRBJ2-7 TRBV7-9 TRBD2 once TGTGCCAGCAGCAACGACCCGGGGGGGCGGTACGAGCAGTACTTC CASSNDPGGRYEQYF
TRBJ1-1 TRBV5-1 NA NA TGCGCCAGCAGCAAGGATTCCCGGGGGCTACAGAACACTGAAGCTTTCTTT CASSKDSRGLQNTEAFF
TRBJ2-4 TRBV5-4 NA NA TGTGCCAGCAGCTTGGTAGGGAGCTTAGCAGGAGGCATTCAGTACTTC CASSLVGSLAGGIQYF
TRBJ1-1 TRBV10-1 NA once TGCGCCAGCATAGGAGGGGAAGCTTTCTTT CASIGGEAFF
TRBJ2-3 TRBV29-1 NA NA TGCAGCGTTGTAGGGAGGAACCCTAGCACAGATACGCAGTATTTT CSVVGRNPSTDTQYF
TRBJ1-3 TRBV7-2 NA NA TGTGCCAGCAGCTTAGCCCAAAGATCAGGAAACACCATATATTTT CASSLAQRSGNTIYF
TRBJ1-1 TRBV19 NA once TGTGCCAGTAGTGTGCAGGGAGGGTCAGAGACTTTCTTT CASSVQGGSETFF
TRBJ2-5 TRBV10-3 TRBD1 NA TGTGCCATTGGAGACCGGGACAGGGGAGTTGAGACCCAGTACTTC CAIGDRDRGVETQYF
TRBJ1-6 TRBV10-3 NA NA TGTGCCATCAGTGAGGAGCCCTTTAATTCACCCCTCCACTTT CAISEEPFNSPLHF
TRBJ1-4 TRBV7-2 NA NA TGTGCCAGCAGAGCCCCCCCAGGGGTAAAACTGTTTTTT CASRAPPGVKLFF
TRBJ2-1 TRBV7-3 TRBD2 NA TGTGCCAGCAGCGCCTCCGGGACTAGCGGGGGGGCTGAGCAGTTCTTC CASSASGTSGGAEQFF
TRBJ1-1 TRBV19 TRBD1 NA TGTGCCAGTAGTCTACGACAGGGGCTGAACACTGAAGCTTTCTTT CASSLRQGLNTEAFF
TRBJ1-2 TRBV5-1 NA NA TGCGCCAGCAGCCCAGGGACATCCGATGGCTACACCTTC CASSPGTSDGYTF
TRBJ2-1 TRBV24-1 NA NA TGTGCCACCAGTGATTTGGATGCGGGCCCACTGACGAATGAGCAGTTCTTC CATSDLDAGPLTNEQFF
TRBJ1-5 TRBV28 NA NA TGTGCCAGCAGTTTCGGGGACAAAAGAGGGCAGCCCCAGCATTTT CASSFGDKRGQPQHF
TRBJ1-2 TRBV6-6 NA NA TGTGCCAGCGTTCAGGGAATTGGCTATGGCTACACCTTC CASVQGIGYGYTF
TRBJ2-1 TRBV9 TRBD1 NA TGTGCCAGCAGCCGCGGGACAGGGGTCCCGGATGAGCAGTTCTTC CASSRGTGVPDEQFF
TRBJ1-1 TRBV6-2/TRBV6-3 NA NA TGTGCCAGCAGTCGACTCAACACCATGAACACTGAAGCTTTCTTT CASSRLNTMNTEAFF
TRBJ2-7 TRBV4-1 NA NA TGCGCCAGCAGCCTCACGGGCCATAGCTCCTACGAGCAGTACTTC CASSLTGHSSYEQYF
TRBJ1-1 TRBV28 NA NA TGTGCCACCAACGAGGGGGTGAACACTGAAGCTTTCTTT CATNEGVNTEAFF
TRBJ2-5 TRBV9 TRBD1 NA TGTGCCAGCAGCGTTTCTCAGGGGGCCCAAGAGACCCAGTACTTC CASSVSQGAQETQYF
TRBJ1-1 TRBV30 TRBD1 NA TGTGCCTGGAATAATCAGGGGACCGGGACAGGGTTCTTGGGAGCTTTCTTT CAWNNQGTGTGFLGAFF
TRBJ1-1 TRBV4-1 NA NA TGCGCCAGCAGCCAAGATAAAGGACGGACACTGAACACTGAAGCTTTCTTT CASSQDKGRTLNTEAFF
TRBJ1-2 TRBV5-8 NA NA TGTGCCAGCATCCCTGCAGGGAGCAGATATGGCTACACCTTC CASIPAGSRYGYTF
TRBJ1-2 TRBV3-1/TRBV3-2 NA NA TGTGCCAGCAGTCCCCGGGAGGGTCGAGGCTACACCTTC CASSPREGRGYTF
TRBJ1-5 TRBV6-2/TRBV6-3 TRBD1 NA TGTGCCAGCAGTGGATACGACAGGGCGAGGCAGCCCCAGCATTTT CASSGYDRARQPQHF
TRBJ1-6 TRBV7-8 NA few TGTGCCAGCAGCTTAGCCACACGAGAGAGGGGACATTCACCCCTCCACTTT CASSLATRERGHSPLHF
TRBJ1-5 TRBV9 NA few TGTGCCAGCAGCGTAGGGACGGCTCAGCCCCAGCATTTT CASSVGTAQPQHF
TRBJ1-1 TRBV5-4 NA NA TGTGCCAGCAGCCCGGAACCCACAGGGCGTAACACTGAAGCTTTCTTT CASSPEPTGRNTEAFF
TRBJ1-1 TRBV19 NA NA TGTGCCACAGGCCCCAGGGCAGAATTAATGAACACTGAAGCTTTCTTT CATGPRAELMNTEAFF
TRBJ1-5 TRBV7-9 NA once TGTGCCAGCAGCTTAAGTTGGCAGTACAATCAGCCCCAGCATTTT CASSLSWQYNQPQHF
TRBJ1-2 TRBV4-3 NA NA TGCGCCAGCAGCCAAGATGGCGCAGGGGCATCCTATGGCTACACCTTC CASSQDGAGASYGYTF
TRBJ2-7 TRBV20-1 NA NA TGCAGTGCTAGTAGACGGTCGTCGTCTTACGAGCAGTACTTC CSASRRSSSYEQYF
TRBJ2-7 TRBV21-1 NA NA TGTGCCAGCAGCAAAGGAAGGACAGACACTCGTATTACCTACGAGCAGTACTTC CASSKGRTDTRITYEQYF
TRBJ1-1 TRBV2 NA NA TGTGCCAGCAGAAGGGGCCCTGGTGGCACTGAAGCTTTCTTT CASRRGPGGTEAFF
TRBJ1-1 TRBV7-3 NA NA TGTGCCAGCAGCGAGGGGGAGAACACTGAAGCTTTCTTT CASSEGENTEAFF
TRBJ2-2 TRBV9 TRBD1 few TGTGCCAGCAGCGTAGAACAGGGGCCCACCGGGGAGCTGTTTTTT CASSVEQGPTGELFF
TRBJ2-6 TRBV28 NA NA TGTGCCAGCAGTTTACCCGGACCTGGGGCCAACGTCCTGACTTTC CASSLPGPGANVLTF
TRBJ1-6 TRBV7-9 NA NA TGTGCCAGCAGCCCCCGGGATACATATAATTCACCCCTCCACTTT CASSPRDTYNSPLHF
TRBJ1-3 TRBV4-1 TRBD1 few TGCGCCAGCAGCTCCCCCTTTGACAGGGTAACTGGAAACACCATATATTTT CASSSPFDRVTGNTIYF
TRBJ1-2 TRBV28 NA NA TGTGCCAGCAGTTTCCCCCGTGAGAAGGGGACCGGTGGGGGCACCTTC CASSFPREKGTGGGTF
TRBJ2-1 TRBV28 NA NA TGTGCCAGCAGACCACCGAAGGACAGAGACAATGAGCAGTTCTTC CASRPPKDRDNEQFF
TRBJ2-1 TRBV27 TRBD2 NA TGTGCCAGCAGTAAAGGGACTAGCGGGGGCGATGAGCAGTTCTTC CASSKGTSGGDEQFF
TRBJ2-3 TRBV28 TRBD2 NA TGTGCCAGCAGTTCCTCGCCGGGACTAGCGGGTCCCTGGGATACGCAGTATTTT CASSSSPGLAGPWDTQYF
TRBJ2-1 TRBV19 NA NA TGTGCCAGTAGTAGCCGGAATGAGCAGTTCTTC CASSSRNEQFF
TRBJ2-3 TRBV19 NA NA TGTGCCAGTAGCATTCCCCCCAATACGCAGTATTTT CASSIPPNTQYF
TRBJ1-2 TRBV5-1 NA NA TGCGCCAGCAGTGAGGACAGAAACTATGGCTACACCTTC CASSEDRNYGYTF
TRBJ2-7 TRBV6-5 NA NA TGTGCCAGCAGTTACCGGGACGGGGGCTACGAGCAGTACTTC CASSYRDGGYEQYF
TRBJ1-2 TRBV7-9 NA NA TGTGCCAGCAGCTTAGCCCGGGCCTGGAACTATGGCTACACCTTC CASSLARAWNYGYTF
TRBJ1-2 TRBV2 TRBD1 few TGTGCCAGCAGTCGGGACAGGGGATGGTATGGCTACACCTTC CASSRDRGWYGYTF
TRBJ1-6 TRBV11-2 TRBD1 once TGTGCCAGCAGCTTAACCCAGACAGGGGGTCACTCACCCCTCCACTTT CASSLTQTGGHSPLHF
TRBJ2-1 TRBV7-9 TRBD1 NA TGTGCCAGCAGCCGATTCGACAGGGTGGCTGGTGAGCAGTTCTTC CASSRFDRVAGEQFF
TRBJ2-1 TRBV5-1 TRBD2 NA TGCGCCAGCAGCTTGGGACTAGCTGGCAATGAGCAGTTCTTC CASSLGLAGNEQFF
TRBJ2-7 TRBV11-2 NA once TGTGCCAGCAGCTTAGATCTTTGGGCTTCTTACGAGCAGTACTTC CASSLDLWASYEQYF
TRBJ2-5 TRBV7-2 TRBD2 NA TGTGCCAGCAGCCCATTAGCGGGGGCAGAGACCCAGTACTTC CASSPLAGAETQYF
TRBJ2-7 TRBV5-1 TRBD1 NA TGCGCCAGCAGCTTGGCACCAGGACAGGGACCTTACGAGCAGTACTTC CASSLAPGQGPYEQYF
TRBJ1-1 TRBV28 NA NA TGTGCCAGCAGTTTGGTACACCTGAACACTGAAGCTTTCTTT CASSLVHLNTEAFF
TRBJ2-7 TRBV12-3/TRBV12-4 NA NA TGTGCCAGCAGACTCGCGACAGACTACGAGCAGTACTTC CASRLATDYEQYF